The 23 T cell receptor beta chains below come from one sample, sequenced in a study of blood T cell repertoires in COVID-19. Measured with immunoSEQ multiplex PCR; TCRdb has only the in-frame clones, and not every one. The table lists around 130,000 clones, roughly 80% of them singletons. The sequencing input was PBMCs or T cells enriched from blood (not recorded which). These receptors were obtained from a woman aged 18 to 35 who had been exposed to COVID-19.

The rearrangement uses TRBV14 and TRBJ1-2, with 7 bases aligning to TRBD1. Per the germline V gene, CDR1 is SGHDN and CDR2 is FVKESK. This CDR3 has 16 residues. V was clipped by 4 bases and J by 4 bases; unmatched bases: 12. Written as DNA, the CDR3 is TGTGCCAGCAGCCGAACAGGGGAGAGCGCTAGCTATGGCTACACCTTC. This gives the protein CASSRTGESASYGYTF.

The chain joins TRBV7-9 to TRBJ2-1; 14 nucleotides agree with TRBD2. CDR3 length: 15 amino acids. Germline CDR1 is SEHNR and CDR2 is FQNEAQ (reference sequence). Germline trimming cut 5 bases from V and 7 bases from J; bases unmatched to any gene: 4. The CDR3 spells CASSLGTSGSNEQFF. CDR3 DNA: TGTGCCAGCAGCCTAGGGACTAGCGGGAGTAATGAGCAGTTCTTC.

Only one count was recorded for this clone. The chain is built from TRBV9 and TRBJ1-4, with 10 positions matching TRBD1. The CDR3 is made up of 16 amino acids. V lost 4 bases, J lost 8 bases, and 11 bases stayed unmatched. In germline, CDR1 is SGDLS, CDR2 YYNGEE. The CDR3 sequence: CASSPRDRGLEEKLFF. DNA for the CDR3: TGTGCCAGCAGCCCCAGAGACAGGGGGCTAGAGGAAAAACTGTTTTTT. The variable domain in full, with the rest retrieved from reference TRBV9 and TRBJ1-4, is DSGVTQTPKHLITATGQRVTLRCSPRSGDLSVYWYQQSLDQGLQFLIQYYNGEERAKGNILERFSAQQFPDLHSELNLSSLELGDSALYFCASSPRDRGLEEKLFFGSGTQLSVL.

This chain joins TRBV24-1 and TRBJ2-1; 7 nucleotides match TRBD2. This CDR3 has 18 amino acids. Germline V gives CDR1 KGHDR, CDR2 SFDVKD. J gave up 0 bases and V 3 bases, and 10 bases lay outside the gene matches. CDR3 protein: CATSDATSAYSSYNEQFF. CDR3 nucleotides: TGTGCCACCAGTGATGCCACTAGCGCATACAGCTCCTACAATGAGCAGTTCTTC.

The chain employs TRBV7-9 and TRBJ2-1; 7 nucleotides align to TRBD2. From germline, CDR1 is SEHNR and CDR2 FQNEAQ (reference sequence). The V and J ends lost 1 base and 8 bases, in that order; junction bases with no gene match: 8. This CDR3 has 15 amino acids. CDR3 sequence (DNA): TGTGCCAGCAGCTTAGATCGTGGCCTAGCGGATGAGCAGTTCTTC. It yields the protein CASSLDRGLADEQFF. Combining the CDR3 with reference TRBV7-9 and TRBJ2-1 gives the whole variable domain DTGVSQNPRHKITKRGQNVTFRCDPISEHNRLYWYRQTLGQGPEFLTYFQNEAQLEKSRLLSDRFSAERPKGSFSTLEIQRTEQGDSAMYLCASSLDRGLADEQFFGPGTRLTVL.

This rearrangement joins TRBV7-6 to TRBJ2-3, with D perhaps matching TRBD2 (5 bases). Per germline, CDR1 SGHVS and CDR2 FNYEAQ. The CDR3 loop spans 17 amino acids. Between the trimmed V and J ends, which lost 3 bases and 3 bases, there was a span of 19 bases. CDR3 bases: TGTGCCAGCAGCTTTAGCCCGAATGGAAGGGAGACAGATACGCAGTATTTT. Protein product: CASSFSPNGRETDTQYF.

The genes are TRBV7-2 and TRBJ1-1, with D uncertain. Germline CDR1 reads SGHTA; CDR2 reads FQGNSA. The V gene lost 2 bases and the J gene lost 9 bases, with 7 bases spanning the gap. The CDR3 has 11 amino acids. The CDR3, as DNA: TGTGCCAGCAGCTTAAGACTCCAAGCTTTCTTT. It encodes CASSLRLQAFF.

The genes are TRBV27 and TRBJ2-5, with D possibly TRBD1 on 5 matching bases. Germline V gene data show CDR1 as MNHEY and CDR2 as SMNVEV (reference sequence). The CDR3 length is 15 residues. V gave up 4 bases and J gave up 4 bases, with 16 bases separating them. For the CDR3, the DNA is TGTGCCAGCAGTTCGGACATGTTTGAGGTAGAGACCCAGTACTTC. Amino acids: CASSSDMFEVETQYF.

This clone was seen a few times. This chain connects TRBV10-3 to TRBJ1-1; D is undetermined. The V gene's germline CDR1 is ENHRY and CDR2 SYGVKD. V shed 2 bases and J shed 5 bases, with 15 bases lying between them. The CDR3 length is 15 residues. The CDR3 spells CAISEVRVGKTEAFF. Written as DNA, the CDR3 is TGTGCCATCAGTGAGGTAAGGGTCGGGAAAACTGAAGCTTTCTTT.

The chain combines TRBV4-1 with TRBJ2-1; D perhaps matches TRBD2 (5 bases). Trimming took off 4 bases at V and 3 bases at J, with 16 bases between the two ends. The CDR3 runs to 16 residues. The germline V gene has CDR1 MGHRA and CDR2 YSYEKL. The chain's CDR3 is CASSPQRRGDYNEQFF. The CDR3 bases are TGCGCCAGCAGCCCCCAGAGACGGGGTGACTACAATGAGCAGTTCTTC.

This clone was detected a few times. V and J are TRBV30 and TRBJ1-1, with 7 bases fitting TRBD1. Germline V gives CDR1 GTSNPN, CDR2 SVGIG (reference sequence). The CDR3 is 15 residues long. V lost 0 bases, J lost 1 base, and 5 bases stayed unmatched. The CDR3 is CAWSVYRGENTEAFF. In DNA form, the CDR3 reads TGTGCCTGGAGTGTTTACAGGGGCGAGAACACTGAAGCTTTCTTT.

The genes are TRBV5-1 and TRBJ1-1; 9 bases are shared with TRBD1. V was pared by 7 bases and J by 4 bases, with 8 bases of the junction left unmatched. This CDR3 region has 14 residues. From germline, CDR1 is SGHRS and CDR2 YFSETQ. As DNA, the CDR3 is TGCGCCAGCTCCCGACAGGGGGGGAGCACTGAAGCTTTCTTT. Its translation: CASSRQGGSTEAFF.

This clone was seen a handful of times. The V call is TRBV3-1 (or the pseudogene TRBV3-2), the J call TRBJ2-7; 11 bases line up with TRBD1. The CDR3 loop spans 15 amino acids. V shed 4 bases, J shed 3 bases, and the junction held 5 bases outside the gene matches. Germline-derived CDR1 and CDR2 are LGHDT and YNNKEL (reference sequence). The CDR3 DNA reads as TGTGCCAGCAGCCCCGAGGGACAGGGGGTCTACGAGCAGTACTTC. Its translation is CASSPEGQGVYEQYF.

This clone was detected only once. The chain uses TRBV7-9 and TRBJ2-1; 8 bases are shared with TRBD2. The CDR3 contains 13 residues. J lost 10 bases, V lost 3 bases, and 5 bases had no gene match. CDR1 is SEHNR, CDR2 FQNEAQ, per germline (reference sequence). CDR3 sequence: CASSLVASGEQFF. CDR3 nucleotides: TGTGCCAGCAGCTTGGTGGCTAGCGGGGAGCAGTTCTTC.

This clone was detected once. The rearrangement links TRBV19 to TRBJ2-1; D perhaps matches TRBD2 (6 bases). The germline V gene has CDR1 LNHDA and CDR2 SQIVND (reference sequence). Trimming cost V 10 bases and J 5 bases, with 18 bases left between them. This CDR3 comprises 14 residues. The CDR3 DNA reads as TGTGCCACTTCCGACCGGGGCGGGGACAATGAGCAGTTCTTC. It yields the protein CATSDRGGDNEQFF.

CDR3 DNA: TGCGCCAGCAGCGACGGACAGGCGAACACCGGGGAGCTGTTTTTT. Translation: CASSDGQANTGELFF. The chain carries TRBV5-1 and TRBJ2-2; 7 nucleotides line up with TRBD1. V trimming: 4 bases; J trimming: 0 bases; junction bases outside the gene matches: 3. The CDR3 is made up of 15 amino acids. From germline, CDR1 is SGHRS and CDR2 YFSETQ.

The genes are TRBV19 and TRBJ1-4; unclear D gene. V was cut by 5 bases and J by 4 bases, with 8 bases left in between. The germline CDR1 and CDR2 sequences are LNHDA and SQIVND (reference sequence). The CDR3 loop spans 13 amino acids. CDR3 amino acids: CASSPGDNEKLFF. CDR3 in DNA: TGTGCCAGTAGTCCCGGGGATAATGAAAAACTGTTTTTT.

J is TRBJ2-3 and V is TRBV2; D ambiguous. V lost 2 bases to trimming and J lost 1 base, with 7 bases between them. CDR3 size: 14 residues. Germline V gene sequence: CDR1 SNHLY, CDR2 FYNNEI. This CDR3 is CASSELGGTDTQYF. The CDR3 bases are TGTGCCAGCAGTGAATTGGGCGGCACAGATACGCAGTATTTT.

V and J are TRBV7-9 and TRBJ2-3; no definite D call. Germline CDR1 is SEHNR and CDR2 is FQNEAQ (reference sequence). The CDR3 spans 9 residues. The V gene lost 2 bases and the J gene lost 15 bases, with 6 bases spanning the gap. CDR3 bases: TGTGCCAGCAGCTTAAGCGATTATTTT. Translating gives CASSLSDYF.

This clone appeared a few times. The V call is TRBV12-3 or TRBV12-4, the J call TRBJ1-5; a possible D gene is TRBD1 (5 bases). The CDR3 runs to 13 residues. Trimming stripped 5 bases from V and 7 bases from J, with 12 bases between. DNA for the CDR3: TGTGCCAGCAGTCATCAACAGGAGCAGCCCCAGCATTTT. This gives the protein CASSHQQEQPQHF.

This rearrangement joins TRBV18 to TRBJ1-1, with a weak D call TRBD1 (6 bases). The CDR3 is 14 amino acids. Germline V gene data show CDR1 as KGHSH and CDR2 as LQKENI. Trimming removed 1 base from V and 6 bases from J, with 12 bases in between. The CDR3 DNA is TGTGCCAGCTCACCACAGTACGGACAGTCTGAAGCTTTCTTT. Encoded protein: CASSPQYGQSEAFF.

This chain uses TRBV25-1 with TRBJ2-7; 8 bases fit TRBD1. Germline trimming cut 6 bases from V and 3 bases from J; bases unmatched to any gene: 7. CDR3 length equals 14 residues. Germline lookup yields CDR1 MGHDK and CDR2 SYGVNS. CDR3 sequence reads: CASRETGTGYEQYF. The DNA of the CDR3 is TGTGCCAGCAGAGAAACCGGGACAGGCTACGAGCAGTACTTC.

The chain recombines TRBV5-4 with TRBJ1-2; 7 bases are shared with TRBD1. Germline CDR1 SGHNT, CDR2 YYREEE (reference sequence). The junction had 7 bases not matched to a gene; V was cut back by 0 bases and J by 8 bases. This CDR3 contains 14 residues. CDR3 DNA sequence: TGTGCCAGCAGCTTGGTCACAGGGGATGGGGGCTACACCTTC. As protein: CASSLVTGDGGYTF. The entire variable domain, with the rest obtained from reference TRBV5-4 and TRBJ1-2, is as follows: ETGVTQSPTHLIKTRGQQVTLRCSSQSGHNTVSWYQQALGQGPQFIFQYYREEENGRGNFPPRFSGLQFPNYSSELNVNALELDDSALYLCASSLVTGDGGYTFGSGTRLTVV.